Each of the 31 T cell receptor beta chains below was sequenced from the same sample in a study of blood T cell repertoires in COVID-19. Sequencing was performed with immunoSEQ multiplex PCR; in TCRdb, only in-frame clones are kept and a portion is missing. Of 200,000 or so clones listed, 87% are singletons. Sample: PBMCs or T cells enriched from blood (not recorded which). The receptors here all came from a man between 25 and 39 years old who had recovered from COVID-19.

The V and J genes are TRBV7-2 and TRBJ2-1; perhaps TRBD1 as D (6 bases). Germline values: CDR1 SGHTA, CDR2 FQGNSA. The CDR3 sequence is 15 residues long. V lost 6 bases, J lost 1 base, and 13 bases lay in between. The CDR3 sequence: CASRNSGTSYNEQFF. In DNA, the CDR3 is TGTGCCAGCAGGAATTCAGGGACATCCTACAATGAGCAGTTCTTC.

This clone was seen only a few times. This sequence joins TRBV5-6 and TRBJ1-1; D may be TRBD1 (6 bases). Germline V gene sequence: CDR1 SGHDT, CDR2 YYEEEE. With 2 bases removed from V and 5 bases from J, the gap between germline ends came to 10 bases. The CDR3 length is 13 residues. This CDR3 is CASSFPGVTEAFF. CDR3 DNA sequence: TGTGCCAGCAGCTTCCCAGGGGTTACTGAAGCTTTCTTT. Full variable domain (rest looked up from reference TRBV5-6 and TRBJ1-1): DAGVTQSPTHLIKTRGQQVTLRCSPKSGHDTVSWYQQALGQGPQFIFQYYEEEERQRGNFPDRFSGHQFPNYSSELNVNALLLGDSALYLCASSFPGVTEAFFGQGTRLTVV.

The V and J genes are TRBV11-2 and TRBJ2-1; a possible D gene is TRBD2 (6 bases). The CDR3 spans 16 residues. Germline CDR1 and CDR2: SGHAT and FQNNGV. V lost 4 bases and J 0 bases, leaving 13 bases between the germline ends. Here the CDR3 DNA reads TGTGCCAGCAGCTCACCGTTGACTAGCTCCTACAATGAGCAGTTCTTC. As protein: CASSSPLTSSYNEQFF.

V usage is TRBV3-1 (or the pseudogene TRBV3-2) and J usage is TRBJ2-1; no firm D call. This CDR3 region has 20 residues. Trimming left V 1 base short and J 0 bases short, with 22 bases between. Looked up from germline, CDR1 is LGHDT and CDR2 is YNNKEL (reference sequence). In nucleotides, the CDR3 is TGTGCCAGCAGCCAAGGGTTGCGAGCCCCCTTCCCTAGCTCCTACAATGAGCAGTTCTTC. This encodes CASSQGLRAPFPSSYNEQFF.

V gene TRBV5-1 combines with J gene TRBJ2-1, with TRBD2 identical over 10 bases. J was trimmed by 2 bases and V by 3 bases; bases with no gene match: 2. Germline loops: CDR1 SGHRS, CDR2 YFSETQ. The CDR3 is 15 amino acids. CDR3 in DNA: TGCGCCAGCAGCTCTAGCGGGGGACCCTACAATGAGCAGTTCTTC. Its translation: CASSSSGGPYNEQFF.

In its sample, this clone was seen a few times. The chain employs TRBV11-2 and TRBJ2-7, with D possibly TRBD2 on 6 matching bases. The V gene lost 6 bases and the J gene lost 3 bases, with 12 bases spanning the gap. Germline V CDR1 and CDR2: SGHAT, FQNNGV. This CDR3 region has 13 residues. CDR3 coding DNA: TGTGCCAGCAGGGGACTCACTCACTACGAGCAGTACTTC. It is translated as CASRGLTHYEQYF.

The sample holds one count of this clone. This chain links TRBV5-5 with TRBJ1-2, with D perhaps TRBD1 (6 bases). There are 15 residues in the CDR3. In germline, CDR1 is SGHKS, CDR2 YYEKEE (reference sequence). The V gene lost 0 bases and the J gene lost 3 bases, with 12 bases spanning the gap. CDR3 nucleotide sequence: TGTGCCAGCAGCTTGGTGGGGGCTACGGACTATGGCTACACCTTC. Translation: CASSLVGATDYGYTF.

This clone was seen just once. The chain combines TRBV28 with TRBJ2-7; TRBD1 matches 7 bases. Germline assignment: CDR1 MDHEN and CDR2 SYDVKM. The CDR3 runs to 13 residues. The J segment lost 5 bases and the V segment lost 8 bases, leaving 9 bases of the junction unmatched. CDR3 sequence reads: CASWAQGRNEQYF. In DNA, the CDR3 is TGTGCCAGCTGGGCACAGGGGCGGAACGAGCAGTACTTC. The variable domain in full, with the rest retrieved from reference TRBV28 and TRBJ2-7, is DVKVTQSSRYLVKRTGEKVFLECVQDMDHENMFWYRQDPGLGLRLIYFSYDVKMKEKGDIPEGYSVSREKKERFSLILESASTNQTSMYLCASWAQGRNEQYFGPGTRLTVT.

V is TRBV24-1 and J is TRBJ1-6; 7 bases fit TRBD1. Germline CDR1 KGHDR, CDR2 SFDVKD. The V and J ends lost 5 bases and 7 bases, in that order; junction bases with no gene match: 4. There are 14 residues in the CDR3. CDR3 protein: CATSGDSRNSPLHF. The CDR3 DNA reads as TGTGCCACCAGTGGGGACAGCAGAAATTCACCCCTCCACTTT.

About this clone itself: An end of the junction differs from the germline gene, which may be a read error. This chain uses TRBV18 with TRBJ2-3; 14 bases map to TRBD2. This CDR3 has 17 residues. Germline lookup yields CDR1 KGHSH and CDR2 LQKENI. CDR3 loop: CATSPQGLAGDPDTQYF. The CDR3 DNA reads TGTGCCACCTCACCACAGGGACTAGCGGGAGACCCAGATACGCAGTATTTT.

The rearrangement uses TRBV5-1 and TRBJ2-1; 9 bases align to TRBD2. The CDR3 runs 17 residues. Germline V lookup: CDR1 SGHRS, CDR2 YFSETQ. V was clipped by 3 bases and J by 5 bases; unmatched bases: 12. The CDR3: CASSSLVASGANNEQFF. CDR3 bases: TGCGCCAGCAGCTCCCTGGTGGCTAGCGGGGCGAACAATGAGCAGTTCTTC.

J is TRBJ2-7 and V is TRBV27, with 14 bases that match TRBD2. The CDR3 sequence is 17 residues long. The germline V gene encodes CDR1 MNHEY and CDR2 SMNVEV (reference sequence). The J segment lost 3 bases and the V segment lost 6 bases, leaving 10 bases of the junction unmatched. The CDR3 spells CASRGTSGGRTHYEQYF. CDR3 coding DNA: TGTGCCAGCAGGGGGACTAGCGGGGGCAGAACTCACTACGAGCAGTACTTC.

This chain connects TRBV3-1 (or the pseudogene TRBV3-2) to TRBJ1-2, with unresolved D. Germline-derived CDR1 and CDR2 are LGHDT and YNNKEL (reference sequence). There are 15 residues in the CDR3. V dropped 1 base and J dropped 6 bases, with 15 bases sitting between them. The CDR3 sequence is CASSQGEATTNGYTF. The CDR3, as DNA: TGTGCCAGCAGCCAAGGGGAGGCGACAACTAATGGCTACACCTTC.

V usage is TRBV19 and J usage is TRBJ1-2; D remains ambiguous. The V gene's germline CDR1 is LNHDA and CDR2 SQIVND (reference sequence). This CDR3 region has 14 residues. The V gene lost 5 bases and the J gene lost 2 bases, with 12 bases spanning the gap. Here the CDR3 reads CASSRRERNYGYTF. The CDR3 bases are TGTGCCAGTAGTCGGAGGGAGAGAAACTATGGCTACACCTTC.

CDR3 sequence: CASSAQGALYEQYF. CDR3 nucleotides: TGTGCCAGCAGTGCTCAGGGGGCCCTCTACGAGCAGTACTTC. The chain carries TRBV2 and TRBJ2-7; TRBD1 matches at 8 bases. This CDR3 has 14 amino acids. Trimming took 4 bases from V and 3 from J; bases not matched to a gene: 5. Germline V gene lookup returns CDR1 SNHLY and CDR2 FYNNEI.

The chain uses TRBV2 and TRBJ2-5, with TRBD1 as a possible D gene (6 bases). CDR1 is SNHLY and CDR2 is FYNNEI in the germline V gene. The ends were cut back, 6 bases at V and 4 bases at J, with 18 bases in the middle. This CDR3 region has 15 residues. This chain's CDR3 is CASRFRQDGTETQYF. The CDR3 DNA reads TGTGCCAGCAGATTCCGACAGGATGGTACAGAGACCCAGTACTTC.

The gene calls are TRBV5-1 and TRBJ2-7; 7 positions agree with TRBD1. V gave up 3 bases and J gave up 7 bases; unmatched junction bases: 7. Per germline, CDR1 SGHRS and CDR2 YFSETQ. The length of the CDR3 is 13 residues. CDR3 in DNA: TGCGCCAGCAGCTGGACAGGTGCCGGGGAGCAGTACTTC. Translating it yields CASSWTGAGEQYF. The full variable domain, completed using reference TRBV5-1 and TRBJ2-7, is KAGVTQTPRYLIKTRGQQVTLSCSPISGHRSVSWYQQTPGQGLQFLFEYFSETQRNKGNFPGRFSGRQFSNSRSEMNVSTLELGDSALYLCASSWTGAGEQYFGPGTRLTVT.

Only one count was recorded for this clone. The V and J genes are TRBV6-2 or TRBV6-3 and TRBJ2-7; TRBD1 matches 8 bases. The CDR3 loop spans 14 amino acids. Germline loops: CDR1 MNHEY, CDR2 SVGEGT. V dropped 5 bases and J dropped 4; count of bases not matched to a gene: 7. CDR3 protein: CASSAAGGWYEQYF. CDR3 nucleotides: TGTGCCAGCAGTGCCGCAGGGGGCTGGTACGAGCAGTACTTC.

This clone was observed a handful of times. The chain's CDR3 is CASSYRRGQRNQPQHF. The CDR3 DNA reads as TGTGCCAGCAGTTACCGTAGGGGGCAAAGGAACCAGCCCCAGCATTTT. V and J are TRBV6-8 and TRBJ1-5; TRBD1 matches 7 bases. After removal of 2 bases from V and 7 bases from J, the junction contained 11 bases not matched to a gene. This CDR3 is built from 16 residues. In germline, CDR1 is MNHGY, CDR2 SAAAGT.

The chain is built from TRBV18 and TRBJ2-6, with D maybe TRBD1 (5 bases). The CDR3 totals 19 residues. Germline V gene data show CDR1 as KGHSH and CDR2 as LQKENI. Trimming took off 3 bases at V and 0 bases at J, with 18 bases between the two ends. CDR3 sequence (DNA): TGTGCCAGCTCACCCCAAGGAGTCCAGGGCCTCTCTGGGGCCAACGTCCTGACTTTC. Amino acid sequence: CASSPQGVQGLSGANVLTF.

This rearrangement joins TRBV30 to TRBJ1-3; D uncertain. This CDR3 is built from 11 residues. Germline loops: CDR1 GTSNPN, CDR2 SVGIG (reference sequence). The V gene lost 4 bases and the J gene lost 7 bases, with 8 bases spanning the gap. CDR3 nucleotides: TGTGCCTGGACTACAGCCAACACCATATATTTT. This translates into CAWTTANTIYF.

The chain joins TRBV7-9 to TRBJ1-3; D gene ambiguous. V was shortened by 1 base and J by 4 bases, with 11 bases between the two germline ends. This CDR3 contains 15 residues. Germline-derived CDR1 and CDR2 are SEHNR and FQNEAQ (reference sequence). This CDR3 reads CASSLGDWLGNTIYF. The DNA of the CDR3 is TGTGCCAGCAGCTTAGGAGACTGGTTGGGAAACACCATATATTTT.

This rearrangement joins TRBV9 to TRBJ2-3; no clear D gene. Germline V gives CDR1 SGDLS, CDR2 YYNGEE. The CDR3 length is 13 residues. Trimming removed 7 bases from V and 3 bases from J, with 12 bases in between. The CDR3, as DNA: TGTGCCAGCGGCCTAGGTCTAACAGATACGCAGTATTTT. This gives the protein CASGLGLTDTQYF.

The chain is built from TRBV28 and TRBJ1-2, with D maybe TRBD1 (5 bases). This CDR3 is 14 amino acids long. V dropped 3 bases and J dropped 4 bases, with 12 bases sitting between them. CDR1 is MDHEN, CDR2 SYDVKM, per germline. The CDR3 DNA reads TGTGCCAGCAGTTTGCCCCAGGGATCCTATGGCTACACCTTC. Translated, it gives CASSLPQGSYGYTF.

This sequence joins TRBV4-3 and TRBJ1-5; D call uncertain. V lost 1 base to trimming and J lost 1 base, with 8 bases between them. This CDR3 contains 15 residues. The germline V gene has CDR1 LGHNA and CDR2 YSLEER. The CDR3 DNA is TGCGCCAGCAGCCAAGGGGAGTGGAGCAATCAGCCCCAGCATTTT. This sequence encodes CASSQGEWSNQPQHF.

This clone was detected only once. V is TRBV5-5 and J is TRBJ2-3, with 9 bases that match TRBD1. Losses at the gene ends were 4 bases for V and 4 bases for J; bases not matched to a gene: 13. CDR1 is SGHKS and CDR2 is YYEKEE in the germline V gene (reference sequence). The CDR3 is made up of 17 amino acids. The DNA of the CDR3 is TGTGCCAGCAGCACCACTCCCGGGACAGGGAACGCAGATACGCAGTATTTT. Translating it yields CASSTTPGTGNADTQYF.

The genes are TRBV5-4 and TRBJ2-7; 8 bases agree with TRBD1. J gave up 2 bases and V 8 bases, and 6 bases lay outside the gene matches. Germline CDR1 and CDR2: SGHNT and YYREEE (reference sequence). The CDR3 runs to 13 residues. Written as DNA, the CDR3 is TGTGCCAGTAAGGGACAGGTTACCTACGAGCAGTACTTC. It translates to CASKGQVTYEQYF.

The chain is built from TRBV7-6 and TRBJ1-3; D not certain. The CDR3 consists of 15 residues. V dropped 5 bases and J dropped 2 bases, with 13 bases sitting between them. Germline V CDR1 and CDR2: SGHVS, FNYEAQ. DNA of the CDR3: TGTGCCAGCAGCCCCCGATTGCGCGCTGGAAACACCATATATTTT. This encodes CASSPRLRAGNTIYF.

The V and J genes are TRBV11-3 and TRBJ2-6; tentatively, D is TRBD1 (5 bases). The CDR3 covers 15 residues. Trimming shortened V by 2 bases and J by 1 base, and 6 bases separated the two germline ends. CDR1 SGHNT and CDR2 YENEEA come from the germline V gene. The CDR3 loop reads CASSLRQSGANVLTF. CDR3 bases: TGTGCCAGCAGCTTACGACAGTCTGGGGCCAACGTCCTGACTTTC.

The chain couples TRBV6-5 to TRBJ2-2; D uncertain. The CDR3 runs 13 residues. Germline V gene sequence: CDR1 MNHEY, CDR2 SVGAGI. V was trimmed by 8 bases and J by 5 bases, leaving 12 bases between them. CDR3 sequence reads: CASQRKRTGELFF. The CDR3 DNA follows: TGTGCCAGCCAACGAAAGCGAACCGGGGAGCTGTTTTTT.

This clone has a single count. The chain combines TRBV15 with TRBJ1-2, with 7 bases that match TRBD1. V trimming: 3 bases; J trimming: 2 bases; junction bases outside the gene matches: 9. The CDR3 sequence is 16 residues long. CDR1 LNHNV and CDR2 YYDKDF come from the germline V gene (reference sequence). The CDR3 here is CATSRAMGQPNYGYTF. The CDR3, as DNA: TGTGCCACCAGCAGGGCCATGGGACAGCCCAACTATGGCTACACCTTC.